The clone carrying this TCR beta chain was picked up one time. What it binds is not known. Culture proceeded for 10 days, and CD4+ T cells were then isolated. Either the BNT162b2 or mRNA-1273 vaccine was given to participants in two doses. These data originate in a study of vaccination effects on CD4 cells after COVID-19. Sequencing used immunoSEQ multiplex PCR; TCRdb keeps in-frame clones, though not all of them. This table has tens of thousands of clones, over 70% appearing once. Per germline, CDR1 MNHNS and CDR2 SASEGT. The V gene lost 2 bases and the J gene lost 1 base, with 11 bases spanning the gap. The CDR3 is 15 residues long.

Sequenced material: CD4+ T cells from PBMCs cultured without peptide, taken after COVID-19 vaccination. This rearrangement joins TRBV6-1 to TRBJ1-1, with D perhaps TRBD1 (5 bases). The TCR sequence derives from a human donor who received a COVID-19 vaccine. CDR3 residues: CASSEQGIPNTEAFF. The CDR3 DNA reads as TGTGCCAGCAGTGAACAGGGCATACCGAACACTGAAGCTTTCTTT.